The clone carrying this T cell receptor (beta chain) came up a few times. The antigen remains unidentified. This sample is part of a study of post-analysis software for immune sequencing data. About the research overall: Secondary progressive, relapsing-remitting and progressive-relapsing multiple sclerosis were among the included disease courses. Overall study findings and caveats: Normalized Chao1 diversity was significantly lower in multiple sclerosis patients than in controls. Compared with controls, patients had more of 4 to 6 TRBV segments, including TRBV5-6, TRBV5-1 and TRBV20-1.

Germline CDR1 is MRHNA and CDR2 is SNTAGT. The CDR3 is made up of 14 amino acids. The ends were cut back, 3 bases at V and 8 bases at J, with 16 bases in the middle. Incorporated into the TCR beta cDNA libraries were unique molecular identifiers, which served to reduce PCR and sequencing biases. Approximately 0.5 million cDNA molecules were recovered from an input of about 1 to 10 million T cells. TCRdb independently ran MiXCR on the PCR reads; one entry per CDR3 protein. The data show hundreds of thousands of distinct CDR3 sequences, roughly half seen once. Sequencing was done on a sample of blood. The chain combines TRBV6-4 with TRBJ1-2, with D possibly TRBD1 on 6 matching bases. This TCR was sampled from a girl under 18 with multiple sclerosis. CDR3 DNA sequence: TGTGCCAGCAGTGAGACCCCCTTTCAGGGGGGCTACACCTTC. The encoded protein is CASSETPFQGGYTF.